This entry lists 14 T cell receptor beta chains sequenced from one sample in a study of blood T cell repertoires in COVID-19 (dated by TCRdb to about 2020). The method behind the library was the immunoSEQ multiplex PCR assay. The table was pulled from immuneACCESS by TCRdb, which kept in-frame rearrangements only. Such tables lose some clones; where checked, under half of the loss comes from unresolved V genes, and the rest has no known cause. Recorded for this sample are a few hundred thousand clones; roughly 80% of them occurred a single time. The leading ten clones occupy about 5.1% of the sample. Specimen: peripheral blood. Receptors originate from a woman aged 55-69 years who had recovered from COVID-19.

The chain has TRBV27 and TRBJ2-7, with TRBD2 as a possible D gene (5 bases). CDR1 is MNHEY and CDR2 is SMNVEV in the germline V gene (reference sequence). Trimming shortened V by 10 bases and J by 0 bases, and 13 bases separated the two germline ends. The CDR3 length is 13 residues. CDR3 sequence: CATRTHLSYEQYF. The CDR3 DNA reads TGTGCCACCAGGACTCATCTCTCCTACGAGCAGTACTTC.

This chain links TRBV5-4 with TRBJ2-2; the D gene is possibly TRBD2 (5 bases). Trimming removed 3 bases from V and 7 bases from J, with 7 bases in between. The CDR3 loop spans 12 amino acids. Germline CDR1 is SGHNT and CDR2 is YYREEE (reference sequence). Here the CDR3 DNA reads TGTGCCAGCAGCTGGGAGAGCGGGGAGCTGTTTTTT. Translating gives CASSWESGELFF.

V gene TRBV6-6 combines with J gene TRBJ1-1, with a tentative D call TRBD1 (6 bases). Trimming cost V 5 bases and J 1 base, with 14 bases left between them. The V gene's germline CDR1 is MNHNY and CDR2 SVGAGI (reference sequence). This CDR3 region has 15 residues. CDR3 sequence reads: CASSPGGHQNTEAFF. CDR3 sequence (DNA): TGTGCCAGCAGTCCTGGGGGACACCAGAACACTGAAGCTTTCTTT.

The rearrangement joins TRBV20-1 to TRBJ2-5; D possibly corresponds to TRBD2 (6 bases). The J call is uncertain, as TRBJ2-7 better fits the DNA end. The CDR3 has 13 residues. Germline V CDR1 and CDR2: DFQATT, SNEGSKA (reference sequence). CDR3 sequence: CSASGRGRYEQYF. The CDR3 DNA sequence: TGCAGTGCTAGTGGGCGGGGTCGCTACGAGCAGTACTTC.

On this clone: A much larger clone is a single base away; this may be a read error. CDR3 region: CASSATGNTEAFF. CDR3 coding DNA: TGTGCCAGCAGCGCGACAGGGAACACTGAAGCTTTCTTT. V and J are TRBV7-2 and TRBJ1-1; possible D gene TRBD1, 6 bases. V was cut by 5 bases and J by 1 base, with 8 bases left in between. CDR3 size: 13 residues. Germline V gives CDR1 SGHTA, CDR2 FQGNSA. The full variable domain, rest sourced from reference TRBV7-2 and TRBJ1-1, is GAGVSQSPSNKVTEKGKDVELRCDPISGHTALYWYRQSLGQGLEFLIYFQGNSAPDKSGLPSDRFSAERTGGSVSTLTIQRTQQEDSAVYLCASSATGNTEAFFGQGTRLTVV.

V is TRBV19 and J is TRBJ1-2; D might be TRBD1 (5 bases). This CDR3 has 15 amino acids. Germline V lookup: CDR1 LNHDA, CDR2 SQIVND (reference sequence). V lost 5 bases and J lost 4, with 17 bases in between. The CDR3 loop reads CASSPRGAAIYGYTF. CDR3 sequence (DNA): TGTGCCAGTAGTCCCCGCGGGGCCGCTATCTATGGCTACACCTTC.

This clone was seen only a few times. In nucleotides, the CDR3 is TGTGCCAGCAGAGGCGCCGGGACAAGCAACCCCTATGGCTACACCTTC. Its translation: CASRGAGTSNPYGYTF. The chain carries TRBV27 and TRBJ1-2, with a tentative D call TRBD1 (6 bases). Looked up from germline, CDR1 is MNHEY and CDR2 is SMNVEV (reference sequence). V lost 6 bases, J lost 4 bases, and 21 bases lay in between. The CDR3 length is 16 residues.

This clone occurred many times. The V call is TRBV7-9, the J call TRBJ2-7; 8 bases match TRBD2. Looked up from germline, CDR1 is SEHNR and CDR2 is FQNEAQ (reference sequence). There are 17 residues in the CDR3. The trim removed 5 bases at V and 1 base at J, leaving 13 bases unmatched. CDR3 bases: TGTGCCAGCAGCCCCAGTCCGGGGGGGAAGACGTCCTACGAGCAGTACTTC. The encoded protein is CASSPSPGGKTSYEQYF. The variable domain in full, with the rest retrieved from reference TRBV7-9 and TRBJ2-7, is DTGVSQNPRHKITKRGQNVTFRCDPISEHNRLYWYRQTLGQGPEFLTYFQNEAQLEKSRLLSDRFSAERPKGSFSTLEIQRTEQGDSAMYLCASSPSPGGKTSYEQYFGPGTRLTVT.

The chain couples TRBV10-3 to TRBJ2-5, with 7 bases matching TRBD1. The CDR3 is 15 amino acids. Germline lookup yields CDR1 ENHRY and CDR2 SYGVKD. J lost 5 bases, V lost 2 bases, and 8 bases had no gene match. In nucleotides, the CDR3 is TGTGCCATCAGTGAGAGGGCAGGGGGTAGGGAGACCCAGTACTTC. Translating gives CAISERAGGRETQYF.

The V gene is TRBV7-3, the J gene TRBJ2-7; D perhaps matches TRBD2 (6 bases). Germline lookup yields CDR1 SGHTA and CDR2 FQGTGA. V lost 5 bases and J lost 2, with 13 bases in between. The CDR3 is made up of 14 amino acids. CDR3 coding DNA: TGTGCCAGCAGCGGAGGGAGTACCACCTACGAGCAGTACTTC. Translating it yields CASSGGSTTYEQYF. The complete variable domain, with remaining parts taken from reference TRBV7-3 and TRBJ2-7, reads GAGVSQTPSNKVTEKGKYVELRCDPISGHTALYWYRQSLGQGPEFLIYFQGTGAADDSGLPNDRFFAVRPEGSVSTLKIQRTERGDSAVYLCASSGGSTTYEQYFGPGTRLTVT.

The chain couples TRBV7-6 to TRBJ2-1; D perhaps matches TRBD1 (5 bases). This CDR3 contains 11 residues. Germline CDR1 is SGHVS and CDR2 is FNYEAQ. Trimming left V 8 bases short and J 9 bases short, with 11 bases between. The CDR3 reads CASGERGEQFF. The CDR3 DNA reads TGTGCCAGCGGGGAAAGGGGTGAGCAGTTCTTC.

The chain has TRBV5-5 and TRBJ1-5; TRBD1 aligns across 7 bases. V lost 3 bases and J lost 4; bases outside the gene matches: 7. The germline V gene has CDR1 SGHKS and CDR2 YYEKEE (reference sequence). The CDR3 totals 15 residues. CDR3: CASSWTLDRNQPQHF. The CDR3 nucleotides read TGTGCCAGCAGCTGGACACTGGACAGGAATCAGCCCCAGCATTTT. The full variable domain, its missing parts supplied by reference TRBV5-5 and TRBJ1-5, is DAGVTQSPTHLIKTRGQQVTLRCSPISGHKSVSWYQQVLGQGPQFIFQYYEKEERGRGNFPDRFSARQFPNYSSELNVNALLLGDSALYLCASSWTLDRNQPQHFGDGTRLSIL.

The chain joins TRBV7-2 to TRBJ2-7; 7 bases map to TRBD1. The trim removed 6 bases at V and 1 base at J, leaving 12 bases unmatched. CDR1 and CDR2 (germline): SGHTA, FQGNSA. CDR3 size: 16 residues. The CDR3 sequence: CASRLLFSGGSYEQYF. The CDR3 coding sequence is TGTGCCAGCAGACTCCTGTTCTCAGGGGGATCCTACGAGCAGTACTTC.

V and J are TRBV19 and TRBJ1-2; D is undetermined. Trimming cost V 5 bases and J 8 bases, with 21 bases left between them. Germline values: CDR1 LNHDA, CDR2 SQIVND (reference sequence). This CDR3 comprises 15 residues. The DNA of the CDR3 is TGTGCCAGTAGTGCCGGCGGAGGACGTATAGGGGGCTACACCTTC. Its protein product is CASSAGGGRIGGYTF.